The 11 T cell receptor beta chains reported below all come from one sample, sequenced in a study of patients and donors after allogeneic stem cell transplantation. MiXCR, applied by TCRdb to the RT-PCR reads, yields one record per CDR3 protein. The sample carries about a million distinct CDR3 sequences, around 17% recorded once. The source material was blood, either unsorted or a sorted T cell fraction (not recorded which). The source of these receptors is a human donor who was either an allogeneic HSCT recipient or a stem cell or donor lymphocyte infusion donor (not recorded which). It is not recorded whose cells these are; they may come from a transplant donor.

This clonotype was observed a handful of times. This chain connects TRBV13 to TRBJ2-7; D possibly uses TRBD1 or TRBD2 (5 bases each). Germline V gene data show CDR1 as PRHDT and CDR2 as FYEKMQ (reference sequence). V lost 5 bases and J lost 5, with 16 bases in between. CDR3 length: 14 amino acids. The CDR3 region is CASSLGTTNDEQYF. The DNA for the CDR3 is TGTGCCAGCAGCCTCGGGACGACCAACGACGAGCAGTACTTC. Full variable domain (rest looked up from reference TRBV13 and TRBJ2-7): AAGVIQSPRHLIKEKRETATLKCYPIPRHDTVYWYQQGPGQDPQFLISFYEKMQSDKGSIPDRFSAQQFSDYHSELNMSSLELGDSALYFCASSLGTTNDEQYFGPGTRLTVT.

The CDR3 spells CAWKAISDYEQYF. CDR3 bases: TGTGCCTGGAAAGCGATTTCAGACTACGAGCAGTACTTC. This sequence joins TRBV30 and TRBJ2-7; D is uncertain. This CDR3 comprises 13 residues. Germline values: CDR1 GTSNPN, CDR2 SVGIG (reference sequence). The V gene lost 4 bases and the J gene lost 3 bases, with 13 bases spanning the gap.

This clonotype was observed a handful of times. V gene TRBV12-3 or TRBV12-4 combines with J gene TRBJ1-2, with 9 bases that match TRBD1. The V and J ends lost 7 bases and 6 bases, in that order; junction bases with no gene match: 9. This CDR3 comprises 14 residues. DNA for the CDR3: TGTGCCAGCACCCACAACAGGGGGCCTCATGGCTACACCTTC. It translates to CASTHNRGPHGYTF.

This clonotype was recorded at least ten times. The V call is TRBV12-3 or TRBV12-4, the J call TRBJ2-1, with D possibly matching TRBD1 (6 bases). The CDR3 has 13 residues. Trimming took 4 bases from V and 9 from J, leaving 13 bases between them. CDR3 sequence reads: CASSSLQGLEQFF. In DNA, the CDR3 is TGTGCCAGCAGTTCATTACAGGGCCTTGAGCAGTTCTTC.

This clonotype appeared a few times. The chain uses TRBV5-1 and TRBJ2-3; 7 bases fit TRBD1. V shed 6 bases and J 0 bases; nucleotides not matched to a gene: 10. The CDR3 spans 16 residues. Looked up from germline, CDR1 is SGHRS and CDR2 is YFSETQ. The CDR3 protein is CASMSQGDPSTDTQYF. The CDR3, as DNA: TGCGCCAGCATGAGCCAGGGGGATCCTAGCACAGATACGCAGTATTTT.

In this sample, this clonotype turned up many times. The chain recombines TRBV12-3 or TRBV12-4 with TRBJ1-3; a weak D match, TRBD1 (5 bases). The length of the CDR3 is 15 residues. Trimming took off 3 bases at V and 2 bases at J, with 11 bases between the two ends. CDR3 amino acids: CASSFLGRAGNTIYF. Written as DNA, the CDR3 is TGTGCCAGCAGTTTCTTGGGCAGGGCTGGAAACACCATATATTTT.

In this sample, this clonotype turned up a few times. The chain has TRBV25-1 and TRBJ1-4; no reliable D call. Germline assignment: CDR1 MGHDK and CDR2 SYGVNS. Trimming pared 2 bases from V and 4 bases from J, leaving 8 bases between. The CDR3 extends over 14 amino acids. The CDR3 DNA is TGTGCCAGCAGTGAACCAAAACTTAATGAAAAACTGTTTTTT. Protein: CASSEPKLNEKLFF.

This chain uses TRBV29-1 with TRBJ1-2; D is ambiguous. The germline gives CDR1 SQVTM, CDR2 ANQGSEA. The V gene lost 3 bases and the J gene lost 8 bases, with 10 bases spanning the gap. CDR3 size: 11 residues. The CDR3 nucleotides read TGCAGCGTTGAGTCCACTGGAGGCTACACCTTC. This translates into CSVESTGGYTF.

The V and J genes are TRBV11-1 and TRBJ1-3; D is undetermined. V was trimmed by 5 bases and J by 0 bases, leaving 14 bases between them. The CDR3 extends over 16 amino acids. Germline V gene sequence: CDR1 SGHAT, CDR2 FQDESV (reference sequence). CDR3 loop: CASSTHRRTSGNTIYF. Written as DNA, the CDR3 is TGTGCCAGCAGCACCCACCGACGCACCTCTGGAAACACCATATATTTT.

This clonotype was observed a handful of times. The J gene is TRBJ2-4, the V gene TRBV9; 7 nucleotides align to TRBD1. The junction had 8 bases not matched to a gene; V was cut back by 2 bases and J by 12 bases. CDR3 length equals 13 residues. Germline values: CDR1 SGDLS, CDR2 YYNGEE. CDR3 in amino acids: CASSVSYRGDQYF. Written as DNA, the CDR3 is TGTGCCAGCAGCGTCAGCTACAGGGGAGATCAGTACTTC.

This chain links TRBV10-3 with TRBJ1-2, with D tentatively TRBD1 (5 bases). Trimming removed 4 bases from V and 6 bases from J, with 18 bases in between. The CDR3 totals 15 residues. Germline lookup yields CDR1 ENHRY and CDR2 SYGVKD. The CDR3 protein is CAISVKVEGPDGYTF. CDR3 sequence (DNA): TGTGCCATCAGTGTTAAGGTGGAGGGGCCGGATGGCTACACCTTC.